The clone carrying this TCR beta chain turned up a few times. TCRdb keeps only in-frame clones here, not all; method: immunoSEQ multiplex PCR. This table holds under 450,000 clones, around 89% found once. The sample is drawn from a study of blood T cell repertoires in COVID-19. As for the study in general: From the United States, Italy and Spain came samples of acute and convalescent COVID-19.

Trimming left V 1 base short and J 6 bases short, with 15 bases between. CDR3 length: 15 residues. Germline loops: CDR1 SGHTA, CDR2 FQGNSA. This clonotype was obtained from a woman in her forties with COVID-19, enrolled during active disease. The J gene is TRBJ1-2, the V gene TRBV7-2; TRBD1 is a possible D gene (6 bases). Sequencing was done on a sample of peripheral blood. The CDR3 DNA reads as TGTGCCAGCAGCTTAGTCTGGACAGATCGGAATGGCTACACCTTC. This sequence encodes CASSLVWTDRNGYTF. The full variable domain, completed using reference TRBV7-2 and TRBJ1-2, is GAGVSQSPSNKVTEKGKDVELRCDPISGHTALYWYRQSLGQGLEFLIYFQGNSAPDKSGLPSDRFSAERTGGSVSTLTIQRTQQEDSAVYLCASSLVWTDRNGYTFGSGTRLTVV.